These 17 T cell receptor beta chains share one sample of origin, sequenced in a study of T cells after yellow fever vaccination. TCRdb re-derived calls from the 5' RACE reads in MiXCR, one entry per CDR3 protein. Here the sample spans 180,000 or so distinct CDR3 sequences, 11% being singletons. This material consisted of CD8+ T cells sorted from PBMCs, taken 15 days after the yellow fever booster vaccination. Source of these receptors: a young man who received the YFV17D yellow fever vaccine.

This clonotype was seen a handful of times. The chain uses TRBV21-1 and TRBJ2-7; the D call in the table, TRBD1, was not verified against the DNA. TRBV21-1 is flagged as a pseudogene. The CDR3 spans 14 residues. The CDR3 DNA reads TGTGCCAGCAGCACCCGGGACAGGGCAGGAGAGCAGTACGTC. It translates to CASSTRDRAGEQYV.

A few counts support this clonotype. V and J are TRBV7-9 and TRBJ2-4; TRBD1 agrees at 9 bases. The junction had 5 bases not matched to a gene; V was cut back by 5 bases and J by 0 bases. The CDR3 loop spans 16 amino acids. Germline V gene lookup returns CDR1 SEHNR and CDR2 FQNEAQ (reference sequence). In DNA, the CDR3 is TGTGCCAGCAGCCTCGACAGGGGGTCAGCCAAAAACATTCAGTACTTC. It specifies CASSLDRGSAKNIQYF.

This clonotype was counted many times. V is TRBV7-9 and J is TRBJ2-1, with D maybe TRBD2 (6 bases). V lost 6 bases and J 0 bases, leaving 12 bases between the germline ends. Germline CDR1 reads SEHNR; CDR2 reads FQNEAQ (reference sequence). The CDR3 consists of 15 residues. The CDR3 sequence is CASSHAGSSYNEQFF. CDR3 in DNA: TGTGCCAGCAGTCATGCGGGGTCCTCCTACAATGAGCAGTTCTTC.

The V call is TRBV6-6, the J call TRBJ2-7, with TRBD1 matching 8 bases. The length of the CDR3 is 18 residues. Germline loops: CDR1 MNHNY, CDR2 SVGAGI (reference sequence). J was trimmed by 0 bases and V by 5 bases; bases with no gene match: 15. CDR3 sequence (DNA): TGTGCCAGCAGTCTTACCCCCCTCCACAGGGGGAGCTCCTACGAGCAGTACTTC. Translating it yields CASSLTPLHRGSSYEQYF.

This clonotype has more than one count but fewer than ten. This rearrangement joins TRBV7-6 to TRBJ2-3; possibly TRBD2 for D (7 bases). The CDR3 runs to 15 residues. Germline V gene sequence: CDR1 SGHVS, CDR2 FNYEAQ. With 1 base removed from V and 4 bases from J, the gap between germline ends came to 12 bases. CDR3 amino acids: CASSLVGGPSDTQYF. The CDR3 nucleotides are TGTGCCAGCAGCTTAGTGGGGGGGCCATCAGATACGCAGTATTTT.

This clonotype occurred many times. The rearrangement uses TRBV18 and TRBJ1-4, with TRBD1 matching 8 bases. V dropped 6 bases and J dropped 2; count of bases not matched to a gene: 8. The germline gives CDR1 KGHSH, CDR2 LQKENI. This CDR3 comprises 16 residues. The CDR3, as DNA: TGTGCCAGCTCGCATAGCAGGGGGCCTACTAATGAAAAACTGTTTTTT. It specifies CASSHSRGPTNEKLFF.

V gene TRBV4-3 combines with J gene TRBJ2-2, with D perhaps TRBD1 or TRBD2 (7 bases each). Germline V gene sequence: CDR1 LGHNA, CDR2 YSLEER. Trimming took off 1 base at V and 9 bases at J, with 15 bases between the two ends. The CDR3 runs to 15 residues. The DNA of the CDR3 is TGCGCCAGCAGCCAAGTTAGGCAGGGGGGGCGGGAGCTGTTTTTT. This encodes CASSQVRQGGRELFF.

This clonotype occurred a few times. This chain uses TRBV5-5 with TRBJ2-7; unclear D gene. CDR1 is SGHKS, CDR2 YYEKEE, per germline (reference sequence). The V end lost 1 base, the J end lost 3 bases, and 8 bases lay between the germline ends. There are 13 residues in the CDR3. The CDR3 nucleotides are TGTGCCAGCAGCTTGAGTGCGCTCTACGAGCAGTACGTC. This gives the protein CASSLSALYEQYV.

This chain links TRBV27 with TRBJ2-5; unclear D gene. The CDR3 sequence is 14 residues long. V was shortened by 0 bases and J by 5 bases, with 10 bases between the two germline ends. CDR1 and CDR2 (germline): MNHEY, SMNVEV (reference sequence). CDR3 sequence reads: CASSLSVESETQYF. The CDR3 DNA is TGTGCCAGCAGTTTATCAGTGGAATCGGAGACCCAGTACTTC.

This clonotype was found many times. The rearrangement uses TRBV12-3 or TRBV12-4 and TRBJ2-1; TRBD1 or TRBD2 may be the D gene (5 bases each). The CDR3 totals 15 residues. V was shortened by 2 bases and J by 9 bases, with 17 bases between the two germline ends. CDR3 coding DNA: TGTGCCAGCAGTTTACTGGGGGACCCCGACAGTGAGCAGTTCTTC. Its translation is CASSLLGDPDSEQFF.

V gene TRBV5-1 combines with J gene TRBJ2-7; no reliable D call. In germline, CDR1 is SGHRS, CDR2 YFSETQ. V shed 4 bases and J shed 0 bases, with 5 bases lying between them. This CDR3 is 12 amino acids long. CDR3 loop: CASSVLSYEQYV. The DNA of the CDR3 is TGCGCCAGCAGCGTACTCTCCTACGAGCAGTACGTC.

The chain couples TRBV7-9 to TRBJ2-7; D is unclear. The CDR3 has 14 residues. Germline V gene data show CDR1 as SEHNR and CDR2 as FQNEAQ (reference sequence). V was shortened by 5 bases and J by 2 bases, with 13 bases between the two germline ends. CDR3 nucleotides: TGTGCCAGCAGCACAATCGTCCAGCCCTACGAGCAGTACGTC. Translated, it gives CASSTIVQPYEQYV.

This clonotype was counted only a few times. V gene TRBV4-1 combines with J gene TRBJ2-7; D gene ambiguous. The length of the CDR3 is 14 residues. From germline, CDR1 is MGHRA and CDR2 YSYEKL. V was shortened by 0 bases and J by 0 bases, with 6 bases between the two germline ends. The CDR3 spells CASSQEQSSYEQYV. As DNA, the CDR3 is TGCGCCAGCAGCCAAGAGCAGAGCTCCTACGAGCAGTACGTC.

This clonotype has more than one count but fewer than ten. V and J are TRBV4-2 and TRBJ2-3, with D perhaps matching TRBD1 or TRBD2 (5 bases each). CDR3 size: 22 residues. V lost 3 bases, J lost 0 bases, and 31 bases lay in between. The V gene's germline CDR1 is LGHNA and CDR2 YNFKEQ. The CDR3 spells CASSQGEIRAFYDLGSTDTQYF. CDR3 nucleotides: TGTGCCAGCAGCCAGGGGGAGATCCGAGCATTCTATGACTTGGGGAGCACAGATACGCAGTATTTT.

The table lists this clonotype with many counts. The CDR3 sequence is CASSQGGLSWTDTQYF. CDR3 sequence (DNA): TGTGCCAGCAGCCAAGGAGGGTTAAGCTGGACAGATACGCAGTATTTT. V and J are TRBV3-1 and TRBJ2-3, with a weak D call TRBD2 (5 bases). V shed 1 base and J shed 3 bases, with 14 bases lying between them. In germline, CDR1 is LGHDT, CDR2 YNNKEL (reference sequence). The CDR3 totals 16 residues.

The V and J genes are TRBV12-3 or TRBV12-4 and TRBJ2-1, with D perhaps given as TRBD1 or TRBD2 (6 bases each). This CDR3 region has 12 residues. V was cut by 6 bases and J by 12 bases, with 15 bases left in between. CDR3 region: CASSFGGPAQFF. CDR3 nucleotide sequence: TGTGCCAGCAGCTTTGGGGGGCCGGCGCAGTTCTTC.

The sample holds a few counts of this clonotype. J is TRBJ2-7 and V is TRBV6-1, with TRBD2 identical over 10 bases. The CDR3 spans 14 residues. Germline V CDR1 and CDR2: MNHNS, SASEGT. V shed 4 bases and J 11 bases; nucleotides not matched to a gene: 11. The CDR3 coding sequence is TGTGCCAGCAGTGGAAGCGGGGGGGCGGCGTTTAAGTACTTC. Translation: CASSGSGGAAFKYF.